This T cell receptor (beta chain) was recorded in a study of T cell changes during pregnancy in multiple sclerosis. Some clones are missing from TCRdb's copy, which holds only in-frame ones; the method was immunoSEQ multiplex PCR. The table shows around 26,000 clones, with 75% to 90% occurring only once. The sequences come from CD8+ T cells from peripheral blood mononuclear cells, collected in the second trimester of pregnancy. This TCR was recovered from a female donor with multiple sclerosis, enrolled in a pregnancy study.

CDR3: CASSLGTGGNTEAFF. In nucleotides, the CDR3 is TGTGCCAGCAGCTTAGGGACAGGGGGGAACACTGAAGCTTTCTTT. V usage is TRBV5-4 and J usage is TRBJ1-1, with 11 bases aligning to TRBD1. The CDR3 is 15 residues long. The J segment lost 1 base and the V segment lost 2 bases, leaving 1 base of the junction unmatched. From germline, CDR1 is SGHNT and CDR2 YYREEE (reference sequence).